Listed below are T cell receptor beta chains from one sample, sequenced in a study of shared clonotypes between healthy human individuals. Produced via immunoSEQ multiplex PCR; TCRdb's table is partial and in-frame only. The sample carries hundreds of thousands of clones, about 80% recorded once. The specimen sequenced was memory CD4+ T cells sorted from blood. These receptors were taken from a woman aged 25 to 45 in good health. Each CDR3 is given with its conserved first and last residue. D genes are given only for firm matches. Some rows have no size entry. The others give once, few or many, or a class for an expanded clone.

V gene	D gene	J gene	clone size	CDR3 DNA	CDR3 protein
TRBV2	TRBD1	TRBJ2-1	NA	TGTGCCAGCAGCCCAGACAGGGGAGAGCAGTTCTTC	CASSPDRGEQFF
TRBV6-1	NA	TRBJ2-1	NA	TGTGCCAGCAGTGGAGGGAGCGGCCACAATGAGCAGTTCTTC	CASSGGSGHNEQFF
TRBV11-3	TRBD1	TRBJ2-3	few	TGTGCCAGCAGCTCACCGGGACAGGGGACGCAGTATTTT	CASSSPGQGTQYF
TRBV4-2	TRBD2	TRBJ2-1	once	TGTGCCAGCAGCCAAGAGGTTGCGGAGGGAGGGAGCCGAAAGCAGTTCTTC	CASSQEVAEGGSRKQFF
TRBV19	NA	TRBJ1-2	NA	TGTGCCAGTAGTATAGATCCGCGACTCTATGGCTACACCTTC	CASSIDPRLYGYTF
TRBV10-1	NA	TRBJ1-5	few	TGCGCCAGCAGTGAGTCGCGGGGAGTTGGGCAGCCCCAGCATTTT	CASSESRGVGQPQHF
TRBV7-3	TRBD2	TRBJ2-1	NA	TGTGCCAGCAGCCGCAGCCTAGCGGGAGCCCACAATGAGCAGTTCTTC	CASSRSLAGAHNEQFF
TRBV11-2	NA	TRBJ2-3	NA	TGTGCCAGCAGCGTGAGGAGGGGAAAAGGTGGAGATACGCAGTATTTT	CASSVRRGKGGDTQYF
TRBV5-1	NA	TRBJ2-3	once	TGCGCCAGCAGCCGGGGGACGGGCACAGATACGCAGTATTTT	CASSRGTGTDTQYF
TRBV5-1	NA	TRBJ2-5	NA	TGCGCCAGCAGCTGGGGAAGTTTAGCGAGATATGGGGAAACCCAGTACTTC	CASSWGSLARYGETQYF
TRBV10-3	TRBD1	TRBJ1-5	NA	TGTGCCATCAGTGTGGACAGGGAGAGTCAGCCCCAGCATTTT	CAISVDRESQPQHF
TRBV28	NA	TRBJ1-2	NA	TGTGCCAGCAGTGCCTGGGACGGGAACGCTGCTAACTATGGCTACACCTTC	CASSAWDGNAANYGYTF
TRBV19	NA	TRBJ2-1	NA	TGTGCCAGTAGTATAGAGCGAAGATACAATGAGCAGTTCTTC	CASSIERRYNEQFF
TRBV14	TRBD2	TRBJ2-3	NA	TGTGCCAGCAGCCAAGTGATTTCGGTAGCGGGAGGGCCCGATACGCAGTATTTT	CASSQVISVAGGPDTQYF
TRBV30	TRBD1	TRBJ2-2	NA	TGTGCCTGGAGCAGAAGAGGGGGCGACCCCTCGGGGACCGGGGAGCTGTTTTTT	CAWSRRGGDPSGTGELFF
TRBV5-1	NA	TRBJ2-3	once	TGCGCCAGCAGGTGGGGGGTCAGTACAGATACGCAGTATTTT	CASRWGVSTDTQYF
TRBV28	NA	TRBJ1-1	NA	TGTGCCAGCAGACCATGGAGGATTCGCGGGGGTTTTATTGAAGCTTTCTTT	CASRPWRIRGGFIEAFF
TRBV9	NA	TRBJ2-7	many	TGTGCCAGCAGCGCAAGACCCAGCGGTCCCTACGAGCAGTACTTC	CASSARPSGPYEQYF
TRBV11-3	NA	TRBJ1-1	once	TGTGCCAGCAGCTTCTCAGGAAGCAACACTGAAGCTTTCTTT	CASSFSGSNTEAFF
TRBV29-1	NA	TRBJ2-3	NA	TGCAGCGTTTCAGGACCCGGCACAGATACGCAGTATTTT	CSVSGPGTDTQYF
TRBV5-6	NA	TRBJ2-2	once	TGTGCCAGCAGCCCGGATGCCACATCAAACACCGGGGAGCTGTTTTTT	CASSPDATSNTGELFF
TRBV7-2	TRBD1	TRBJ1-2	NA	TGTGCCAGCAGCACGAGACAGGGCTATGGCTACACCTTC	CASSTRQGYGYTF
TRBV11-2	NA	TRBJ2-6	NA	TGTGCCAGCAGCTTAGTACAGACCTCTGGGGCCAACGTCCTGACTTTC	CASSLVQTSGANVLTF
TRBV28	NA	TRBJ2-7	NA	TGTGCCAGCAGTTCCCCAGGCAAGGTCGATTACGAGCAGTACTTC	CASSSPGKVDYEQYF
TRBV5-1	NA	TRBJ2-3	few	TGCGCCAGCAGCTTGGCCGGGACAGATACGCAGTATTTT	CASSLAGTDTQYF
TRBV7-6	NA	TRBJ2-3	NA	TGTGCCAGCAGCATGCGGGACTCCAGCACAGATACGCAGTATTTT	CASSMRDSSTDTQYF
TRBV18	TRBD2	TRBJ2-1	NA	TGTGCCAGCTCCCTAACTAGCGGGAGAGGAAATGAGCAGTTCTTC	CASSLTSGRGNEQFF
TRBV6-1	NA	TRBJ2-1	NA	TGTGCCAGCAGTGCATGGGCGGGAAGCAATGAGCAGTTCTTC	CASSAWAGSNEQFF
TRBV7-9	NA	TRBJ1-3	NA	TGTGCCAGCAGCCCTCCCGTGGGGACTGGAAACACCATATATTTT	CASSPPVGTGNTIYF
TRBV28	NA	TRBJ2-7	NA	TGTGCCAGCAGTCTGTACATGTACGAGCAGTACTTC	CASSLYMYEQYF
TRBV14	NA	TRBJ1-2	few	TGTGCCAGCAGCCCGGAGTATAGAGGGTCTGCTGGCTACACCTTC	CASSPEYRGSAGYTF
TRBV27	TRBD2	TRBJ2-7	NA	TGTGCCAGCAGTTCCGGGACTAGCTATCTGGACGAGCAGTACTTC	CASSSGTSYLDEQYF
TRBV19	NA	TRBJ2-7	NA	TGTGCCAGTAGTATTGACTCAACCTACGAGCAGTACTTC	CASSIDSTYEQYF
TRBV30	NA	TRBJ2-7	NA	TGTGCCTGGGGACTGCCTTACGAGCAGTACTTC	CAWGLPYEQYF
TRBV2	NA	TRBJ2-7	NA	TGTGCCAGCATGGCCGGGAGGCAGGGGATCGGGGAGCAGTACTTC	CASMAGRQGIGEQYF
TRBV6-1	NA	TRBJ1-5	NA	TGTGCCATCAGTGAGTCGACAGGCAATCAGCCCCAGCATTTT	CAISESTGNQPQHF
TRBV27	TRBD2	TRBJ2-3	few	TGTGCCAGCAGTTTTATGCTAGCGGGATCACCCACAGATACGCAGTATTTT	CASSFMLAGSPTDTQYF
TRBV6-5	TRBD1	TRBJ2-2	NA	TGTGCCAGCAGCACAGGGGGGCGGACCGGGGAGCTGTTTTTT	CASSTGGRTGELFF
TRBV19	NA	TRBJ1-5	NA	TGTGCCAGTAGTCGGGGGGACTCCAGCCCCCAGCATTTT	CASSRGDSSPQHF
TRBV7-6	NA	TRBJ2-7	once	TGTGCCAGCAGCTTAGCGCCTAGCGAGGCCTACGAGCAGTACTTC	CASSLAPSEAYEQYF
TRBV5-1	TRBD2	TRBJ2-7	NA	TGCGCCAGCAGCTTGGGCCCCGGGACTAGCTCCCGCGAGCAGTACTTC	CASSLGPGTSSREQYF
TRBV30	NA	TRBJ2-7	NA	TGTGCCTGGAGTGGAGTACGCACAACCTACGAGCAGTACTTC	CAWSGVRTTYEQYF
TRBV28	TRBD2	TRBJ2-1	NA	TGTGCCAGCAGGGGGACTAGCGGGACCGTCGGTGAGCAGTTCTTC	CASRGTSGTVGEQFF
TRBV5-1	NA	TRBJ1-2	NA	TGCGCCAGCAGCCATAACGGCGGTGGAGTGGGCTACACCTTC	CASSHNGGGVGYTF
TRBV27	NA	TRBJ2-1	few	TGTGCCAGCAGTTTAGAAGAGGGGGGAGGGAGGCCGTTCTTC	CASSLEEGGGRPFF
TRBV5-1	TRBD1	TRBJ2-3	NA	TGCGCCAGCAGCGAAGGACAGGGGATCGTCACAGATACGCAGTATTTT	CASSEGQGIVTDTQYF
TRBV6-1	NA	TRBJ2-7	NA	TGTGCCAGCAGTGACTCCGGGACCTACGGCTACGAGCAGTACTTC	CASSDSGTYGYEQYF
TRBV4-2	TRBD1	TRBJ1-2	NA	TGTGCCAGCAGCCAGGCCGGGACAGGGGGCCTTGGCTACACCTTC	CASSQAGTGGLGYTF
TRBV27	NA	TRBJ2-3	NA	TGTGCCAGCACCGCCCGCGTCACAGATACGCAGTATTTT	CASTARVTDTQYF
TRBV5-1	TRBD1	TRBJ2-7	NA	TGCGCCAGCCGTACGACAGGGTCCGAGCAGTACTTC	CASRTTGSEQYF
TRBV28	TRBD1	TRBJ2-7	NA	TGTGCCAGCAGTTTTAATGGCTTGGGACAGGGGAACTTAGGCGAGCAGTACTTC	CASSFNGLGQGNLGEQYF
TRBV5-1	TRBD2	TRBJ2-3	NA	TGCGCCAGCAGCTTGGAAGTCCCGGGACTAGCGAGAGTCACAGATACGCAGTATTTT	CASSLEVPGLARVTDTQYF
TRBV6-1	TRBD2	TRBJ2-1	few	TGTGCCAGCAGTGAGTGGGCTAGCGGGTCCTACAATGAGCAGTTCTTC	CASSEWASGSYNEQFF
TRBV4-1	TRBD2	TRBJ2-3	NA	TGCGCCAGCAGCCAACTAGCGGGATCCACAGATACGCAGTATTTT	CASSQLAGSTDTQYF
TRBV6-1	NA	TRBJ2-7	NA	TGTGCCAGCAGTGAAGGGGCGTGGGAGCAGTACTTC	CASSEGAWEQYF
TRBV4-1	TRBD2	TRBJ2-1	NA	TGCGCCAGCAGCCAAGGGGGCGGGAGGGGTGGTGAGCAGTTCTTC	CASSQGGGRGGEQFF
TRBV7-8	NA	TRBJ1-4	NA	TGTGCCAGCAGCTTCAGGGGTGGGGGTGAAAAACTGTTTTTT	CASSFRGGGEKLFF
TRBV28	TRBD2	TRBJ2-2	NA	TGTGCCAGCAGCAGTCAAAGCGGGAGTAATTTAGCCGGGGAGCTGTTTTTT	CASSSQSGSNLAGELFF
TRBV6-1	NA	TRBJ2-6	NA	TGTGCCAGCGAGGCCCCCTGGGTAGGGGCCAACGTCCTGACTTTC	CASEAPWVGANVLTF
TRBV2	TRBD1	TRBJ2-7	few	TGTGCCTTATCGGAGACAGGGGGGTACGAGCAGTACTTC	CALSETGGYEQYF